The rows below give T cell receptor beta chains drawn from one sample of a study of T cells in Graves' hyperthyroidism and ophthalmopathy. One entry per CDR3 protein results from TCRdb running MiXCR on the multiplex PCR reads. The sample yields approximately 430,000 distinct CDR3 sequences, less than 20% seen once. Sequencing used blood. The source of these receptors is a woman aged 18 to 35 with Graves' hyperthyroidism. CDR3s include the opening cysteine and the closing phenylalanine or tryptophan. The D gene is left open where the match is weak. Clone size is not always given. Where it is, it says once, few, many or a class for expanded clones.

j_gene: TRBJ1-1
abundance: few
d_gene: -
v_gene: TRBV25-1
CDR3nt: TGTGCCAGCAGTGGCGATTTTATGAACACTGAAGCTTTCTTT
CDR3aa: CASSGDFMNTEAFF

j_gene: TRBJ2-5
abundance: many
d_gene: -
v_gene: TRBV19
CDR3nt: TGTGCCAGTAGTCCGAGGGGGAGAGTAGCGGCCCCCAAAGAGACCCAGTACTTC
CDR3aa: CASSPRGRVAAPKETQYF

j_gene: TRBJ1-5
abundance: -
d_gene: TRBD1
v_gene: TRBV5-1
CDR3nt: TGCGCCAGCAGCCTGGGACAGGGAAGTGAGCCCCAGCATTTT
CDR3aa: CASSLGQGSEPQHF

j_gene: TRBJ2-1
abundance: -
d_gene: -
v_gene: TRBV6-1
CDR3nt: TGTGCCAGCAGGACCGGGACTGGGAGCTCCTACAATGAGCAGTTCTTC
CDR3aa: CASRTGTGSSYNEQFF

j_gene: TRBJ1-2
abundance: few
d_gene: -
v_gene: TRBV20-1
CDR3nt: TGCAGTGCTAGGGGGGGACAATTAAACTATGGCTACACCTTC
CDR3aa: CSARGGQLNYGYTF

j_gene: TRBJ1-2
abundance: many
d_gene: -
v_gene: TRBV5-6
CDR3nt: TGTGCCAGCAGCTGGGACTTGGGCTATGGCTACACCTTC
CDR3aa: CASSWDLGYGYTF

j_gene: TRBJ2-5
abundance: -
d_gene: TRBD2
v_gene: TRBV5-1
CDR3nt: TGTGCCAGCAGCCCGGGAGGAGGGCAAGAGACCCAGTACTTC
CDR3aa: CASSPGGGQETQYF

j_gene: TRBJ2-7
abundance: many
d_gene: TRBD1
v_gene: TRBV7-9
CDR3nt: TGTGCCAGCAGCACCGCCGGGACAGGGCTTTTGGCCGAGCAGTACTTC
CDR3aa: CASSTAGTGLLAEQYF

j_gene: TRBJ1-1
abundance: many
d_gene: -
v_gene: TRBV5-1
CDR3nt: TGCGCCAGCACCCGGACAGACAACACTGAAGCTTTCTTT
CDR3aa: CASTRTDNTEAFF

j_gene: TRBJ2-1
abundance: -
d_gene: TRBD2
v_gene: TRBV7-2
CDR3nt: TGTGCGAATCGGGCGGGGGGGCTTGGGAATGAGCAGTTCTTC
CDR3aa: CANRAGGLGNEQFF

j_gene: TRBJ2-3
abundance: many
d_gene: TRBD2
v_gene: TRBV11-3
CDR3nt: TGTGCCAGCAGCTGGGAGGGATTCGATACGCAGTATTTT
CDR3aa: CASSWEGFDTQYF

j_gene: TRBJ2-4
abundance: many
d_gene: -
v_gene: TRBV10-1
CDR3nt: TGCGCCAGCAGTGAATCGGGTTTCGGGAACATTCAGTACTTC
CDR3aa: CASSESGFGNIQYF

j_gene: TRBJ2-7
abundance: many
d_gene: -
v_gene: TRBV6-1
CDR3nt: TGTGCCAGCAGTCAAACCTACGAGCAGTACTTC
CDR3aa: CASSQTYEQYF

j_gene: TRBJ2-5
abundance: many
d_gene: -
v_gene: TRBV7-2
CDR3nt: TGTGCCAGCAACCTGGAGGGAGAGACCCAGTACTTC
CDR3aa: CASNLEGETQYF

j_gene: TRBJ1-1
abundance: few
d_gene: -
v_gene: TRBV7-8
CDR3nt: TGTGCCAGCAGCTTAGCTCCCACGGTGGGTGAAGCTTTCTTT
CDR3aa: CASSLAPTVGEAFF

j_gene: TRBJ2-7
abundance: many
d_gene: TRBD1
v_gene: TRBV11-3
CDR3nt: TGTGCCAGCAGCACGATTTCGGGACAGGGATTCTACGAGCAGTACTTC
CDR3aa: CASSTISGQGFYEQYF

j_gene: TRBJ2-7
abundance: many
d_gene: -
v_gene: TRBV11-2
CDR3nt: TGTGCCAGCAGGGGTGATGGGCGGTACGAGCAGTACTTC
CDR3aa: CASRGDGRYEQYF

j_gene: TRBJ2-1
abundance: many
d_gene: -
v_gene: TRBV11-3
CDR3nt: TGTGCCAGCAGCCCCGGGACGGCCGTCGGAGAGCAGTTCTTC
CDR3aa: CASSPGTAVGEQFF

j_gene: TRBJ2-7
abundance: many
d_gene: TRBD2
v_gene: TRBV6-1
CDR3nt: TGTGCCAGCACCACGACGGGGGGGAAGAGAGCGCCCTCCTACGAGCAGTACTTC
CDR3aa: CASTTTGGKRAPSYEQYF

j_gene: TRBJ2-6
abundance: -
d_gene: TRBD1
v_gene: TRBV19
CDR3nt: TGTGCCAGTAGTTATAGACAGGGAGACGGGGCCAACGTCCTGACTTTC
CDR3aa: CASSYRQGDGANVLTF

j_gene: TRBJ1-5
abundance: many
d_gene: -
v_gene: TRBV19
CDR3nt: TGTGCCAGTAGGGACGGACGGAAGGGTGGCAATCAGCCCCAGCATTTT
CDR3aa: CASRDGRKGGNQPQHF

j_gene: TRBJ2-2
abundance: many
d_gene: TRBD1
v_gene: TRBV12-3/TRBV12-4
CDR3nt: TGTGCCAGCGGGGGGCAGGGGGCAACGAACACCGGGGAGCTGTTTTTT
CDR3aa: CASGGQGATNTGELFF

j_gene: TRBJ1-2
abundance: many
d_gene: -
v_gene: TRBV20-1
CDR3nt: TGCAGTGCTAACAGGATAGGGGGTTTCGGCTACACCTTC
CDR3aa: CSANRIGGFGYTF

j_gene: TRBJ1-2
abundance: many
d_gene: -
v_gene: TRBV12-3/TRBV12-4
CDR3nt: TGTGCCAGCAGGACGGGGACGAACTATGGCTACACCTTC
CDR3aa: CASRTGTNYGYTF

j_gene: TRBJ2-1
abundance: many
d_gene: -
v_gene: TRBV12-3/TRBV12-4
CDR3nt: TGTGCCAGCAGCCCCCTTGGTTCTTCCAATGAGCAGTTCTTC
CDR3aa: CASSPLGSSNEQFF

j_gene: TRBJ1-5
abundance: -
d_gene: TRBD1
v_gene: TRBV5-1
CDR3nt: TGCGCCAGCAGCTCAGGGGGTAGTGGGCCCCAGCATTTT
CDR3aa: CASSSGGSGPQHF

j_gene: TRBJ1-4
abundance: many
d_gene: TRBD1
v_gene: TRBV28
CDR3nt: TGTGCCAGCAGCTCGGACAGGCGACGGGAAAAACTGTTTTTT
CDR3aa: CASSSDRRREKLFF

j_gene: TRBJ2-1
abundance: many
d_gene: -
v_gene: TRBV3-1
CDR3nt: TGTGCCAGCAGCCCCCGGACTCCTCAGAGCTCCTACAATGAGCAGTTCTTC
CDR3aa: CASSPRTPQSSYNEQFF

j_gene: TRBJ1-6
abundance: -
d_gene: -
v_gene: TRBV10-3
CDR3nt: TGTGCCATCAGTGAGCAGGGCAGGGGAAATTCACCCCTCCACTTT
CDR3aa: CAISEQGRGNSPLHF

j_gene: TRBJ2-1
abundance: few
d_gene: TRBD1
v_gene: TRBV7-2
CDR3nt: TGTGCCAGCAGCCCGGGACAGTTGGGGTACAATGAGCAGTTCTTC
CDR3aa: CASSPGQLGYNEQFF

j_gene: TRBJ1-2
abundance: many
d_gene: -
v_gene: TRBV12-3/TRBV12-4
CDR3nt: TGTGCCAGCAGTCCCGGGTCCAAACTCTATGGCTACACCTTC
CDR3aa: CASSPGSKLYGYTF

j_gene: TRBJ2-1
abundance: -
d_gene: TRBD2
v_gene: TRBV30
CDR3nt: TGTGCCTGGAGTGCCGCGGGAGCATCTTACAATGAGCAGTTCTTC
CDR3aa: CAWSAAGASYNEQFF

j_gene: TRBJ2-1
abundance: few
d_gene: -
v_gene: TRBV4-1
CDR3nt: TGCGCCAGCAGCCAAGAATGGGGGCCTAGCACCTACAATGAGCAGTTCTTC
CDR3aa: CASSQEWGPSTYNEQFF

j_gene: TRBJ2-1
abundance: many
d_gene: -
v_gene: TRBV12-3/TRBV12-4
CDR3nt: TGTGCCAGCAGTGGGGGGAGGGGGGCGAATGAGCAGTTCTTC
CDR3aa: CASSGGRGANEQFF

j_gene: TRBJ1-1
abundance: many
d_gene: TRBD1
v_gene: TRBV18
CDR3nt: TGTGCCAGCTCCTGGGACAGGGTCAACACTGAAGCTTTCTTT
CDR3aa: CASSWDRVNTEAFF

j_gene: TRBJ2-1
abundance: many
d_gene: -
v_gene: TRBV12-3/TRBV12-4
CDR3nt: TGTGCCAGCAGTTTCGGGGATGAGCAGTTCTTC
CDR3aa: CASSFGDEQFF

j_gene: TRBJ1-5
abundance: few
d_gene: -
v_gene: TRBV2
CDR3nt: TGTGCCAGCAGAACGCTTCCGGATGGACAGCCCCAGCATTTT
CDR3aa: CASRTLPDGQPQHF

j_gene: TRBJ2-6
abundance: many
d_gene: -
v_gene: TRBV5-5
CDR3nt: TGTGCCAGCAGCCTCCAGGGGGGGCGCTCTGGGGCCAACGTCCTGACTTTC
CDR3aa: CASSLQGGRSGANVLTF

j_gene: TRBJ1-2
abundance: many
d_gene: TRBD1
v_gene: TRBV20-1
CDR3nt: TGCAGTGCTAGGGTGCCGGGACAGGGGAACTATGGCTACACCTTC
CDR3aa: CSARVPGQGNYGYTF

j_gene: TRBJ2-7
abundance: -
d_gene: TRBD2
v_gene: TRBV9
CDR3nt: TGTGCCAGCAGCGAATACGCCTTCACTAGCGCCATGGGGGAGCAGTACTTC
CDR3aa: CASSEYAFTSAMGEQYF

j_gene: TRBJ2-5
abundance: -
d_gene: TRBD2
v_gene: TRBV20-1
CDR3nt: TGCAGTGCTAGGGGGTTTGGCGGGGGGGGGGAGACCCAGTACTTC
CDR3aa: CSARGFGGGGETQYF

j_gene: TRBJ1-4
abundance: many
d_gene: -
v_gene: TRBV6-1
CDR3nt: TGTGCCAGCAGTCACGCTCGGGGGGGATTGGAAAAACTGTTTTTT
CDR3aa: CASSHARGGLEKLFF

j_gene: TRBJ2-2
abundance: few
d_gene: -
v_gene: TRBV18
CDR3nt: TGTGCCAGCTCCACCGTGACAGAGAACACCGGGGAGCTGTTTTTT
CDR3aa: CASSTVTENTGELFF

j_gene: TRBJ2-4
abundance: many
d_gene: -
v_gene: TRBV20-1
CDR3nt: TGCAGTGCTAGAGATAGCCAGAGTTTAGGCAAAAACATTCAGTACTTC
CDR3aa: CSARDSQSLGKNIQYF